One sample yielded the 32 T cell receptor beta chains listed below, sequenced in a study of blood T cell repertoires in COVID-19 (dated by TCRdb to 2019 to 2021). To prepare the library, the immunoSEQ multiplex PCR assay was applied. This immuneACCESS table, as held by TCRdb, lists in-frame sequences with V and J called but not all clones. Of the missing ones, under half trace to an unresolved V gene in checked studies; the others have no known cause. The sample table records more than 45,000 clones; approximately 91% of these occur just once. 7% to 9% of the sample is taken by the ten largest. The sample taken for sequencing was peripheral blood. All receptors derive from a woman in her 70s with active COVID-19.

This clone was seen only a few times. The V call is TRBV30, the J call TRBJ2-7; TRBD2 aligns across 9 bases. Germline values: CDR1 GTSNPN, CDR2 SVGIG (reference sequence). V dropped 2 bases and J dropped 4; count of bases not matched to a gene: 3. CDR3 length equals 13 residues. CDR3 residues: CAWSLAGGYEQYF. In nucleotides, the CDR3 is TGTGCCTGGAGTCTGGCGGGAGGGTACGAGCAGTACTTC.

CDR3 residues: CASSRDSPYNSPLHF. The CDR3 region has the DNA TGCGCCAGCAGCCGGGACAGCCCTTATAATTCACCCCTCCACTTT. V and J are TRBV5-1 and TRBJ1-6, with 7 nucleotides matching TRBD1. The CDR3 covers 15 residues. The trim removed 4 bases at V and 4 bases at J, leaving 5 bases unmatched. Looked up from germline, CDR1 is SGHRS and CDR2 is YFSETQ.

This clone was observed once. The chain uses TRBV25-1 and TRBJ1-6; TRBD1 aligns across 10 bases. Germline trimming cut 6 bases from V and 8 bases from J; bases unmatched to any gene: 7. Germline lookup yields CDR1 MGHDK and CDR2 SYGVNS. The CDR3 consists of 15 residues. The chain's CDR3 is CASRPDRGRDSPLHF. CDR3 DNA sequence: TGTGCCAGCAGGCCAGACAGGGGGCGGGATTCACCCCTCCACTTT.

CDR3 sequence (DNA): TGTGCCAGCAGTTTTTCCAGATACAATGAGCAGTTCTTC. Amino acids: CASSFSRYNEQFF. The V gene is TRBV12-3 or TRBV12-4, the J gene TRBJ2-1, with D uncertain. Between the trimmed V and J ends, which lost 3 bases and 4 bases, there was a span of 7 bases. There are 13 residues in the CDR3.

This clone was recorded once. This chain links TRBV9 with TRBJ1-3; D is unclear. Germline V gene data show CDR1 as SGDLS and CDR2 as YYNGEE. Trimming cost V 2 bases and J 0 bases, with 6 bases left between them. The length of the CDR3 is 14 residues. CDR3 region: CASSVTDSGNTIYF. The CDR3 nucleotides are TGTGCCAGCAGCGTTACAGACTCTGGAAACACCATATATTTT.

The V and J genes are TRBV11-2 and TRBJ2-5; the D gene is possibly TRBD1 (6 bases). The CDR3 has 13 amino acids. The germline CDR1 and CDR2 sequences are SGHAT and FQNNGV. With 3 bases removed from V and 5 bases from J, the gap between germline ends came to 10 bases. CDR3 sequence reads: CASSFTGWETQYF. The CDR3 DNA reads as TGTGCCAGCAGCTTCACAGGGTGGGAGACCCAGTACTTC.

The rearrangement uses TRBV19 and TRBJ1-5; 7 bases are shared with TRBD1. Germline V gene lookup returns CDR1 LNHDA and CDR2 SQIVND (reference sequence). The CDR3 sequence is 14 residues long. Germline trimming cut 6 bases from V and 0 bases from J; bases unmatched to any gene: 2. The CDR3 loop is CASSRGFSNQPQHF. CDR3 DNA: TGTGCCAGTAGCAGGGGGTTTAGCAATCAGCCCCAGCATTTT.

V and J are TRBV5-8 and TRBJ2-7; 9 bases fit TRBD1. The CDR3 extends over 14 amino acids. Looked up from germline, CDR1 is SGHTS and CDR2 is YDEGEE. The junction had 5 bases not matched to a gene; V was cut back by 5 bases and J by 2 bases. The CDR3 DNA follows: TGTGCCAGCAGATCGCGACAGGGGGCCTACGAGCAGTACTTC. Translated, it gives CASRSRQGAYEQYF.

The chain links TRBV12-5 to TRBJ2-2; the D gene is possibly TRBD2 (6 bases). CDR3 length: 16 residues. Germline CDR1 reads LGHNT; CDR2 reads FRNRAP. V lost 0 bases and J 4 bases, leaving 12 bases between the germline ends. The CDR3 loop is CASGLVRGRTTGELFF. The CDR3 DNA reads as TGTGCTAGTGGTTTGGTACGAGGGAGGACCACCGGGGAGCTGTTTTTT.

The chain carries TRBV7-6 and TRBJ1-1, with TRBD1 identical over 7 bases. Germline V gene data show CDR1 as SGHVS and CDR2 as FNYEAQ. The V segment lost 3 bases and the J segment 0 bases; nucleotides outside the gene matches: 10. This CDR3 is built from 17 residues. CDR3 amino acids: CASSLWAGTDLNTEAFF. For the CDR3, the DNA is TGTGCCAGCAGCTTGTGGGCCGGGACAGACCTGAACACTGAAGCTTTCTTT. Supplemented by reference TRBV7-6 and TRBJ1-1, the full variable domain reads GAGVSQSPRYKVTKRGQDVALRCDPISGHVSLYWYRQALGQGPEFLTYFNYEAQQDKSGLPNDRFSAERPEGSISTLTIQRTEQRDSAMYRCASSLWAGTDLNTEAFFGQGTRLTVV.

This clone was seen a few times. The chain has TRBV3-1 (or the pseudogene TRBV3-2) and TRBJ2-2; 8 bases align to TRBD1. V dropped 3 bases and J dropped 1; count of bases not matched to a gene: 7. This CDR3 has 17 residues. Germline V gives CDR1 LGHDT, CDR2 YNNKEL (reference sequence). The CDR3 DNA reads TGTGCCAGCAGCCATTCCGTCGGGACAGGGAACACCGGGGAGCTGTTTTTT. Its translation is CASSHSVGTGNTGELFF.

This clone was detected a few times. The CDR3: CASSDVAGGPHEQYF. As DNA, the CDR3 is TGCGCCAGCAGTGACGTAGCGGGAGGGCCCCACGAGCAGTACTTC. The chain joins TRBV10-2 to TRBJ2-7, with TRBD2 identical over 11 bases. Trimming cost V 3 bases and J 5 bases; bases outside gene matches: 6. Per the germline V gene, CDR1 is WSHSY and CDR2 is SAAADI. The CDR3 sequence is 15 residues long.

The genes are TRBV27 and TRBJ2-1; TRBD2 aligns across 10 bases. This CDR3 is built from 15 residues. Germline V CDR1 and CDR2: MNHEY, SMNVEV (reference sequence). J gave up 4 bases and V 4 bases, and 4 bases lay outside the gene matches. CDR3 in DNA: TGTGCCAGCAGTTCCACTAGCGGGATTTACAATGAGCAGTTCTTC. Translation gives CASSSTSGIYNEQFF.

V usage is TRBV6-1 and J usage is TRBJ1-2; no clear D gene. This CDR3 spans 15 amino acids. V lost 2 bases to trimming and J lost 1 base, with 11 bases between them. Germline V gene lookup returns CDR1 MNHNS and CDR2 SASEGT. The CDR3 bases are TGTGCCAGCAGTGAACACCGGGAGGATAACTATGGCTACACCTTC. This codes for CASSEHREDNYGYTF.

The rearrangement uses TRBV15 and TRBJ1-3; D is undetermined. V lost 0 bases and J lost 2, with 5 bases in between. This CDR3 contains 14 residues. In germline, CDR1 is LNHNV, CDR2 YYDKDF (reference sequence). The CDR3 spells CATSRDLAGNTIYF. CDR3 nucleotide sequence: TGTGCCACCAGCAGAGATCTAGCTGGAAACACCATATATTTT.

The V call is TRBV14, the J call TRBJ2-7, with 8 bases lining up with TRBD1. The CDR3 contains 15 residues. Germline-derived CDR1 and CDR2 are SGHDN and FVKESK. V lost 3 bases to trimming and J lost 6 bases; unmatched junction nucleotides: 10. In nucleotides, the CDR3 is TGTGCCAGCAGCCAGGCTCGACAGGGGTTCGGCGAGCAGTACTTC. Its protein is CASSQARQGFGEQYF.

Comments on this clone: Because the CDR3's place on the DNA is in doubt, the DNA is left out and the CDR3 is given as listed by TCRdb. V usage is TRBV21-1 and J usage is TRBJ2-3; the D call in the table, TRBD1, was not verified against the DNA. TRBV21-1 corresponds to a pseudogene. The CDR3 is made up of 18 amino acids, end residues included. The CDR3 sequence is CASSNWGHYGCTRDTQYF.

This sequence joins TRBV19 and TRBJ1-2; D possibly corresponds to TRBD1 (5 bases). The CDR3 is 13 residues long. Germline CDR1 reads LNHDA; CDR2 reads SQIVND (reference sequence). Trimming left V 8 bases short and J 5 bases short, with 15 bases between. CDR3 DNA: TGTGCCAGTCAAGTAGACGGGGGTTATGGCTACACCTTC. Amino acid sequence: CASQVDGGYGYTF.

The chain combines TRBV9 with TRBJ1-3, with D tentatively TRBD1 (6 bases). Trimming shortened V by 4 bases and J by 4 bases, and 15 bases separated the two germline ends. Looked up from germline, CDR1 is SGDLS and CDR2 is YYNGEE. The CDR3 is made up of 15 amino acids. The CDR3 DNA sequence: TGTGCCAGCAGCCCCCTTTGGACAGTAGGAAACACCATATATTTT. Its protein product is CASSPLWTVGNTIYF.

The V and J genes are TRBV10-2 and TRBJ2-7, with 10 bases aligning to TRBD1. The CDR3 totals 12 residues. V gave up 6 bases and J gave up 5 bases; unmatched junction bases: 1. The germline V gene has CDR1 WSHSY and CDR2 SAAADI. Here the CDR3 reads CASRGTGDEQYF. The CDR3 region has the DNA TGCGCCAGCAGGGGGACAGGGGACGAGCAGTACTTC.

The rearrangement uses TRBV12-3 or TRBV12-4 and TRBJ2-7; D may be TRBD2 (5 bases). The CDR3 totals 12 residues. Trimming removed 3 bases from V and 6 bases from J, with 9 bases in between. CDR3 in DNA: TGTGCCAGCAGTTTGGGAAGCGGCGAGCAGTACTTC. Translation gives CASSLGSGEQYF.

The CDR3 coding sequence is TGCGCCAGCAGCTTGGATGGGCATGGCTACACCTTC. Translated, it gives CASSLDGHGYTF. The gene calls are TRBV5-1 and TRBJ1-2; no firm D call. The CDR3 totals 12 residues. Germline V lookup: CDR1 SGHRS, CDR2 YFSETQ. V was shortened by 0 bases and J by 6 bases, with 6 bases between the two germline ends.

The chain links TRBV27 to TRBJ1-2; D may be TRBD1 (5 bases). Trimming shortened V by 0 bases and J by 3 bases, and 17 bases separated the two germline ends. CDR1 and CDR2 (germline): MNHEY, SMNVEV (reference sequence). The CDR3 consists of 17 residues. The DNA for the CDR3 is TGTGCCAGCAGTTTATCCCCGGGGGGGTTTGGTTACTATGGCTACACCTTC. Protein product: CASSLSPGGFGYYGYTF.

V and J are TRBV18 and TRBJ1-1, with 8 bases lining up with TRBD1. Trimming cost V 1 base and J 4 bases; bases outside gene matches: 8. This CDR3 spans 16 amino acids. CDR1 is KGHSH and CDR2 is LQKENI in the germline V gene. The CDR3: CASSPRTGTGSTEAFF. The DNA for the CDR3 is TGTGCCAGCTCACCACGTACCGGGACAGGAAGCACTGAAGCTTTCTTT.

The rearrangement links TRBV19 to TRBJ2-5; TRBD1 aligns across 8 bases. The CDR3 sequence is 15 residues long. V was clipped by 6 bases and J by 2 bases; unmatched bases: 8. Germline-derived CDR1 and CDR2 are LNHDA and SQIVND (reference sequence). As DNA, the CDR3 is TGTGCCAGTAGACCAGGGGGCTCCCTACAAGAGACCCAGTACTTC. Translated, it gives CASRPGGSLQETQYF.

The CDR3 bases are TGTGCCAGCAGTACCCTGGGGGGGGTTCGGAACACTGAAGCTTTCTTT. This sequence encodes CASSTLGGVRNTEAFF. This rearrangement joins TRBV27 to TRBJ1-1, with D perhaps matching TRBD1 (5 bases). The CDR3 totals 16 residues. Per germline, CDR1 MNHEY and CDR2 SMNVEV (reference sequence). V was cut by 5 bases and J by 1 base, with 17 bases left in between.

The chain combines TRBV5-1 with TRBJ2-3; D may be TRBD2 (6 bases). CDR1 and CDR2 from the germline V gene are SGHRS and YFSETQ. The CDR3 spans 15 residues. Trimming cost V 1 base and J 5 bases, with 14 bases left between them. This chain's CDR3 is CASSLSGEPRDTQYF. The CDR3 DNA is TGCGCCAGCAGCTTGTCGGGAGAACCCCGAGATACGCAGTATTTT.

This chain connects TRBV5-5 to TRBJ2-3, with 9 nucleotides matching TRBD1. The V gene end was trimmed by 4 bases and the J gene end by 4 bases; junction bases not matched to a gene: 4. The length of the CDR3 is 14 residues. Germline-derived CDR1 and CDR2 are SGHKS and YYEKEE (reference sequence). CDR3 coding DNA: TGTGCCAGCAGCGCGGGACAGGGAGCAGATACGCAGTATTTT. This gives the protein CASSAGQGADTQYF.

This rearrangement joins TRBV19 to TRBJ2-1; tentatively, D is TRBD2 (5 bases). Germline CDR1 reads LNHDA; CDR2 reads SQIVND (reference sequence). Trimming removed 3 bases from V and 0 bases from J, with 9 bases in between. This CDR3 has 15 amino acids. The CDR3 bases are TGTGCCAGTAGTATCATGGGAGTCTCCTACAATGAGCAGTTCTTC. This translates into CASSIMGVSYNEQFF.

The chain joins TRBV13 to TRBJ1-4; D is unclear. Trimming stripped 3 bases from V and 7 bases from J, with 9 bases between. Per germline, CDR1 PRHDT and CDR2 FYEKMQ (reference sequence). The CDR3 length is 13 residues. The chain's CDR3 is CASSFNRGEKLFF. The CDR3 DNA sequence: TGTGCCAGCAGCTTTAACCGGGGTGAAAAACTGTTTTTT.

The chain carries TRBV28 and TRBJ2-1; 7 positions match TRBD2. The junction had 19 bases not matched to a gene; V was cut back by 6 bases and J by 8 bases. CDR1 MDHEN and CDR2 SYDVKM come from the germline V gene. The CDR3 is 17 amino acids. The CDR3 is CASSHLGGESSPHEQFF. CDR3 nucleotide sequence: TGTGCCAGCAGCCATCTGGGGGGGGAGTCCTCCCCCCATGAGCAGTTCTTC. The entire variable domain, with the rest obtained from reference TRBV28 and TRBJ2-1, is as follows: DVKVTQSSRYLVKRTGEKVFLECVQDMDHENMFWYRQDPGLGLRLIYFSYDVKMKEKGDIPEGYSVSREKKERFSLILESASTNQTSMYLCASSHLGGESSPHEQFFGPGTRLTVL.

The V call is TRBV30, the J call TRBJ1-6, with D perhaps TRBD1 (5 bases). The V gene lost 0 bases and the J gene lost 14 bases, with 14 bases spanning the gap. Per germline, CDR1 GTSNPN and CDR2 SVGIG (reference sequence). This CDR3 is 13 amino acids long. The CDR3: CAWSVSAGPTLHF. CDR3 sequence (DNA): TGTGCCTGGAGTGTAAGCGCGGGGCCTACCCTCCACTTT. Looking up the rest from reference TRBV30 and TRBJ1-6 gives the full variable domain: SQTIHQWPATLVQPVGSPLSLECTVEGTSNPNLYWYRQAAGRGLQLLFYSVGIGQISSEVPQNLSASRPQDRQFILSSKKLLLSDSGFYLCAWSVSAGPTLHFGNGTRLTVT.